Each of the 9 T cell receptor beta chains below was sequenced from the same sample in a study of tumor and adjacent non-tumor tissue in lung cancer. TCRbeta libraries were built with three rounds of nested PCR, modified from ARM-PCR. One entry per CDR3 protein results from TCRdb running MiXCR on the multiplex PCR reads. The sample holds about 110,000 distinct CDR3 sequences, approximately 87% seen once. No cell sorting was done before RNA was extracted from the tissue. Source material: lung tumor tissue. The receptor source for this set is a man in his 70s with non-small cell lung cancer.

Comments on this clonotype: This is likely a read error, given that the CDR3 carries no conserved phenylalanine or tryptophan at its end. The V call is TRBV2, the J call TRBJ1-5, with D unresolved. This CDR3 has 13 amino acids. Trimming took 1 base from V and 7 from J, leaving 8 bases between them. Germline CDR1 SNHLY, CDR2 FYNNEI. This chain's CDR3 is CASSEVWEQPQHY. The CDR3 DNA is TGTGCCAGCAGTGAAGTATGGGAGCAGCCCCAGCATTAT.

This sequence joins TRBV6-2 or TRBV6-3 and TRBJ1-5; the D is unclear. The V gene lost 9 bases and the J gene lost 5 bases, with 17 bases spanning the gap. Germline CDR1 is MNHEY and CDR2 is SVGEGT. The CDR3 consists of 14 residues. CDR3: CASRLGEIYQPQHF. CDR3 DNA sequence: TGTGCCAGTAGGCTGGGAGAGATCTATCAGCCCCAGCATTTT.

As regards this clonotype: Its ends do not fully match the called genes, so a read error is possible. This chain uses TRBV6-2 or TRBV6-3 with TRBJ2-1; 8 nucleotides match TRBD2. In germline, CDR1 is MNHEY, CDR2 SVGEGT. The CDR3 runs 15 residues. The CDR3: CASDPGLGNTNEQLF. As DNA, the CDR3 is TGTGCCAGCGATCCGGGACTAGGCAATACCAATGAGCAGTTATTC.

This clonotype was counted a few times. The CDR3 ends on some other residue instead of the conserved phenylalanine or tryptophan, so this is likely a read error. The gene calls are TRBV7-9 and TRBJ1-1; D remains ambiguous. The CDR3 sequence is 13 residues long. Germline V gene lookup returns CDR1 SEHNR and CDR2 FQNEAQ (reference sequence). CDR3 loop: CASGRSPGTEAFL. DNA for the CDR3: TGCGCCAGTGGGAGGTCCCCGGGCACTGAAGCTTTCTTA.

Regarding this clonotype: This clone may be a read error of a much larger clone one base away. The chain joins TRBV7-9 to TRBJ1-2; the D is unclear. The V gene's germline CDR1 is SEHNR and CDR2 FQNEAQ (reference sequence). CDR3 length: 13 amino acids. V was shortened by 5 bases and J by 2 bases, with 9 bases between the two germline ends. CDR3 nucleotide sequence: TGTGCCAGCAGCCCAACACGGAACTATGGCTACACCTTC. Residues: CASSPTRNYGYTF.

The genes are TRBV10-1 and TRBJ2-7; TRBD1 matches 7 bases. This CDR3 spans 14 amino acids. J was trimmed by 8 bases and V by 4 bases; bases with no gene match: 11. Germline lookup yields CDR1 WNHNN and CDR2 SYGVQD (reference sequence). The CDR3 loop reads CASSAPGQTWKQYF. CDR3 DNA: TGCGCCAGCAGTGCCCCGGGACAGACCTGGAAGCAGTACTTC.

This clonotype occurred many times. This rearrangement joins TRBV29-1 to TRBJ1-1, with D possibly matching TRBD1 (6 bases). Germline-derived CDR1 and CDR2 are SQVTM and ANQGSEA. Trimming took off 7 bases at V and 3 bases at J, with 15 bases between the two ends. This CDR3 comprises 13 residues. Written as DNA, the CDR3 is TGCAGCGGCGACGGGACAAAATACACTGAAGCTTTCTTT. Protein product: CSGDGTKYTEAFF.

With respect to this clonotype: A read error may produce the germline difference seen at one junction end. The chain combines TRBV19 with TRBJ2-1; TRBD1 or TRBD2 may be the D gene (6 bases each). CDR1 and CDR2 (germline): LNHDA, SQIVND (reference sequence). This CDR3 is built from 14 residues. The CDR3 nucleotides read TGTGTCAGTAGTAGGGGGGACTCCTACAATGAGCACTTCTTC. It is translated as CVSSRGDSYNEHFF.

Turning to this clonotype: The junction and the germline gene differ at one end; a read error may be behind it. The rearrangement links TRBV5-5 to TRBJ2-5; D is unclear. Germline V gene data show CDR1 as SGHKS and CDR2 as YYEKEE (reference sequence). The CDR3 is made up of 13 amino acids. In nucleotides, the CDR3 is TGTGCCAGCAGTTTGGTCAGTCCGGAGAGCAAGTACTTC. Protein product: CASSLVSPESKYF.